The clone carrying this TCR beta chain turned up a few times. Sequence at one end of the junction differs from germline and may be a read error. There were TCR beta CDR3 regions amplified from RNA transcripts. Using the HTBI primer set, a first-round RT-PCR was run on the TCR CDR3. MiXCR was run by TCRdb on the multiplex PCR reads, yielding one entry per CDR3 protein. Seen here are roughly 420,000 distinct CDR3 sequences, about 15% observed once, and the top ten hold about 14%. This sample was taken from a study of T cells in Graves' hyperthyroidism and ophthalmopathy. Sequenced material: blood. The clonotype originates from a woman younger than 35 with Graves' hyperthyroidism.

CDR3: CASNEGGTGNTIYF. The CDR3 coding sequence is TGTGCCAGCAATGAAGGTGGAACTGGAAACACCATATATTTT. This chain uses TRBV6-1 with TRBJ1-3; D call uncertain. The CDR3 contains 14 residues. The germline CDR1 and CDR2 sequences are MNHNS and SASEGT.